The clone carrying this T cell receptor beta chain has more than one count but fewer than ten. This record belongs to a study of blood T cell repertoires in COVID-19. About the study: Sample material is recorded as cDNA or gDNA derived from T cells, B-cell-depleted T cells, or PBMCs.

V was trimmed by 8 bases and J by 0 bases, leaving 11 bases between them. Germline CDR1 and CDR2: LNHDA and SQIVND (reference sequence). The CDR3 runs 13 residues. The data were produced by immunoSEQ multiplex PCR, yet TCRdb's version contains in-frame clones alone and is incomplete. In the table there are fewer than 200,000 clones, just under 85% of which are singletons. The J gene is TRBJ2-7, the V gene TRBV19; tentatively, D is TRBD2 (5 bases). This sequence originates from a man in his forties who had recovered from COVID-19. Material for sequencing was peripheral blood. The CDR3 nucleotides read TGTGCCAGTGAAAGCGGAAACTCCTACGAGCAGTACTTC. Amino acid sequence: CASESGNSYEQYF.